Sequencing of this T cell receptor (beta chain) was carried out in a study of response to subunit inactivated influenza vaccine. Trimming at V came to 4 bases and at J to 3 bases, leaving 9 bases not matched to a gene. The germline V gene encodes CDR1 SGHRS and CDR2 YFSETQ. The length of the CDR3 is 15 residues. In TCRdb, the RT-PCR reads were re-called with MiXCR into one record per CDR3 protein. Among about 540,000 distinct CDR3 sequences listed, around a quarter were seen once. The data were also submitted as part of a second study, on T cells expressing NK-cell markers. As that report states: UMIs were included in TCR beta cDNA generated by 5'RACE template switching. Several experiments confined sorting to alpha-beta TCR T cells with an anti-gamma-delta TCR antibody. In several donors, dominant clonotypes made up 28.3-60.1% of CD3+CD56-NKG2C+ cells.

Sequenced here: CD4+ T cells sorted from PBMCs, sampled 12 days after vaccination. V and J are TRBV5-1 and TRBJ1-1; 7 nucleotides agree with TRBD1. This TCR came from a man between 45 and 60 years old who received an inactivated influenza vaccine. This chain's CDR3 is CASSTRRGPDTEAFF. Here the CDR3 DNA reads TGCGCCAGCAGCACCCGGAGGGGGCCGGACACTGAAGCTTTCTTT.